This TCR beta chain emerged from a study of blood T cell repertoires in COVID-19. This CDR3 region has 16 residues. Trimming removed 2 bases at V and 0 bases at J, with 14 bases between. Germline V lookup: CDR1 MNHNS, CDR2 SASEGT. Data came from immunoSEQ multiplex PCR; TCRdb stores just in-frame clones and leaves some out. This table holds 120,000 to 150,000 clones, 80% to 90% found once. This TCR was sampled from a woman in her forties or fifties with acute or convalescent COVID-19. The source material was peripheral blood. The chain employs TRBV6-1 and TRBJ2-7; perhaps TRBD2 as D (6 bases). This CDR3 is CASSESPSENSYEQYF. For the CDR3, the DNA is TGTGCCAGCAGTGAAAGTCCTAGCGAGAACTCCTACGAGCAGTACTTC.